Below are 20 T cell receptor beta chains sequenced from a single sample in a study of neurological immune-mediated disorders. Via MiXCR, TCRdb re-called the 5' RACE reads, giving one row per CDR3 protein. The table lists some 19,000 distinct CDR3 sequences, approximately 15% of them singletons, with roughly 15% in the top ten. The material sequenced was PBMCs. All receptors derive from a female donor with HTLV-1-associated myelopathy (HAM/TSP).

This clonotype was picked up many times. The chain recombines TRBV2 with TRBJ2-1; tentative D call: TRBD2 (6 bases). V was cut by 3 bases and J by 2 bases, with 14 bases left in between. The CDR3 covers 16 residues. The germline V gene has CDR1 SNHLY and CDR2 FYNNEI. This CDR3 reads CASSELVAEPYNEQFF. CDR3 coding DNA: TGTGCCAGCAGTGAGTTGGTAGCGGAGCCCTACAATGAGCAGTTCTTC. The variable domain in full, completed from reference TRBV2 and TRBJ2-1, reads EPEVTQTPSHQVTQMGQEVILRCVPISNHLYFYWYRQILGQKVEFLVSFYNNEISEKSEIFDDQFSVERPDGSNFTLKIRSTKLEDSAMYFCASSELVAEPYNEQFFGPGTRLTVL.

In its sample, this clonotype was seen many times. The J gene is TRBJ2-3, the V gene TRBV5-1, with 7 bases aligning to TRBD1. This CDR3 is built from 15 residues. With V trimmed by 1 base and J by 4 bases, 6 bases remained unmatched. Germline V gives CDR1 SGHRS, CDR2 YFSETQ. CDR3 DNA sequence: TGCGCCAGCAGCTTGACTGACAGGGAGCCAGATACGCAGTATTTT. Translation gives CASSLTDREPDTQYF.

This clonotype was observed at least ten times. The J gene is TRBJ2-6, the V gene TRBV5-1; D remains ambiguous. From germline, CDR1 is SGHRS and CDR2 YFSETQ. Trimming left V 3 bases short and J 1 base short, with 14 bases between. This CDR3 comprises 17 residues. CDR3 bases: TGCGCCAGCAGCTGGAACTGGGCCCAATCTGGGGCCAACGTCCTGACTTTC. Its protein is CASSWNWAQSGANVLTF. The variable domain in full, completed from reference TRBV5-1 and TRBJ2-6, reads KAGVTQTPRYLIKTRGQQVTLSCSPISGHRSVSWYQQTPGQGLQFLFEYFSETQRNKGNFPGRFSGRQFSNSRSEMNVSTLELGDSALYLCASSWNWAQSGANVLTFGAGSRLTVL.

This clonotype was detected ten times or more. This may be a read error: a much more frequent sequence differs by one nucleotide. The chain uses TRBV7-2 and TRBJ2-3; TRBD2 might be the D (6 bases). V lost 10 bases, J lost 5 bases, and 19 bases lay in between. The CDR3 runs 14 residues. CDR1 and CDR2 (germline): SGHTA, FQGNSA. CDR3: CANNVGGAGDTQYF. The CDR3 DNA is TGTGCCAACAACGTAGGCGGGGCTGGAGATACGCAGTATTTT.

V and J are TRBV12-3 or TRBV12-4 and TRBJ2-1, with 8 bases identical to TRBD2. V lost 9 bases and J lost 13; bases outside the gene matches: 11. The CDR3 covers 12 residues. The DNA for the CDR3 is TGTGCCAGTAGCGGACTAGCCGCCCATCAGTTCTTC. Translating gives CASSGLAAHQFF.

The table lists this clonotype with many counts. The V call is TRBV20-1, the J call TRBJ2-3; 7 nucleotides line up with TRBD2. V was pared by 1 base and J by 2 bases, with 3 bases of the junction left unmatched. The germline V gene has CDR1 DFQATT and CDR2 SNEGSKA (reference sequence). This CDR3 has 14 amino acids. Written as DNA, the CDR3 is TGCAGTGCTAGAGTGGGACTAAACACAGATACGCAGTATTTT. It is translated as CSARVGLNTDTQYF.

This chain uses TRBV20-1 with TRBJ2-2; D is perhaps TRBD2 (6 bases). Trimming took 3 bases from V and 5 from J, leaving 16 bases between them. CDR3 size: 15 residues. Germline assignment: CDR1 DFQATT and CDR2 SNEGSKA (reference sequence). CDR3 sequence reads: CSASRECLGTGELFF. The CDR3 bases are TGCAGTGCTAGTCGGGAGTGCCTGGGAACCGGGGAGCTGTTTTTT.

This clonotype has ten or more counts. V and J are TRBV28 and TRBJ2-7; D tentatively fits TRBD1 or TRBD2 (5 bases each). This CDR3 comprises 13 residues. Looked up from germline, CDR1 is MDHEN and CDR2 is SYDVKM. V was clipped by 2 bases and J by 2 bases, with 7 bases between them. CDR3 protein: CASSLRDAYEQYF. In nucleotides, the CDR3 is TGTGCCAGCAGTTTACGGGACGCCTACGAGCAGTACTTC.

This clonotype appeared many times. The rearrangement links TRBV20-1 to TRBJ2-3, with 11 nucleotides matching TRBD2. J lost 4 bases, V lost 6 bases, and 3 bases had no gene match. CDR1 is DFQATT, CDR2 SNEGSKA, per germline (reference sequence). The CDR3 is made up of 13 amino acids. CDR3 bases: TGCAGTGCCCTGACTAGCGGGGCAGATACGCAGTATTTT. Protein: CSALTSGADTQYF.

The rearrangement joins TRBV7-9 to TRBJ2-2; a possible D gene is TRBD2 (5 bases). Germline loops: CDR1 SEHNR, CDR2 FQNEAQ (reference sequence). Deletions cut 10 bases from V and 6 bases from J, with 15 bases between. The CDR3 length is 13 residues. CDR3 bases: TGTGCCACCCCGCCGCAGAGGGCCGGGGAGCTGTTTTTT. Translation gives CATPPQRAGELFF.

This clonotype has a count of ten or more. The chain couples TRBV7-8 to TRBJ1-5; tentative D call: TRBD1 (5 bases). Trimming pared 4 bases from V and 1 base from J, leaving 17 bases between. The germline V gene has CDR1 SGHVS and CDR2 FQNEAQ. This CDR3 spans 17 amino acids. The CDR3 DNA reads TGTGCCAGCAGCTATGGACTGTCTCGGGGGAGCAATCAGCCCCAGCATTTT. Protein sequence: CASSYGLSRGSNQPQHF.

In its sample, this clonotype was seen many times. This sequence joins TRBV7-6 and TRBJ2-7; D perhaps matches TRBD1 (6 bases). The CDR3 sequence is 14 residues long. Between the trimmed V and J ends, which lost 6 bases and 0 bases, there was a span of 12 bases. Germline assignment: CDR1 SGHVS and CDR2 FNYEAQ. CDR3 amino acids: CASSSTGSSYEQYF. The CDR3 coding sequence is TGTGCCAGCAGTTCTACAGGGAGCTCCTACGAGCAGTACTTC.

This clonotype was seen many times. CDR3 sequence: CASSKRQGAEQFF. Here the CDR3 DNA reads TGTGCCAGCAGTAAGCGACAGGGGGCTGAGCAGTTCTTC. V usage is TRBV6-5 and J usage is TRBJ2-1; TRBD1 agrees at 10 bases. The junction had 4 bases not matched to a gene; V was cut back by 5 bases and J by 9 bases. The CDR3 spans 13 residues. Germline V gives CDR1 MNHEY, CDR2 SVGAGI.

This clonotype was detected many times. The chain links TRBV2 to TRBJ2-3; 11 bases match TRBD2. The CDR3 runs to 15 residues. Germline V lookup: CDR1 SNHLY, CDR2 FYNNEI. Trimming at V came to 6 bases and at J to 3 bases, leaving 5 bases not matched to a gene. CDR3 sequence (DNA): TGTGCCAGCAGATACACTAGCGGGGGTACAGATACGCAGTATTTT. Translating gives CASRYTSGGTDTQYF.

The sample holds many counts of this clonotype. The gene calls are TRBV2 and TRBJ2-5; D uncertain. Germline V CDR1 and CDR2: SNHLY, FYNNEI. Trimming cost V 4 bases and J 4 bases, with 1 base left between them. The CDR3 sequence is 10 residues long. The CDR3: CASSGETQYF. In nucleotides, the CDR3 is TGTGCCAGCAGTGGAGAGACCCAGTACTTC.

Only a few counts were recorded for this clonotype. The rearrangement joins TRBV7-8 to TRBJ2-1; 8 nucleotides agree with TRBD2. The CDR3 has 16 residues. V dropped 5 bases and J dropped 0; count of bases not matched to a gene: 6. Germline CDR1 is SGHVS and CDR2 is FQNEAQ. The DNA of the CDR3 is TGTGCCAGCAGCCCCGGACTAGCTGGCTCCTACAATGAGCAGTTCTTC. Amino acids: CASSPGLAGSYNEQFF.

The V call is TRBV4-2, the J call TRBJ1-3; the D is unclear. V was shortened by 0 bases and J by 0 bases, with 3 bases between the two germline ends. This CDR3 contains 14 residues. Germline values: CDR1 LGHNA, CDR2 YNFKEQ. CDR3 sequence reads: CASSQEGSGNTIYF. The CDR3 DNA sequence: TGTGCCAGCAGCCAAGAAGGCTCTGGAAACACCATATATTTT.

The V and J genes are TRBV20-1 and TRBJ2-3; D perhaps matches TRBD1 (5 bases). Looked up from germline, CDR1 is DFQATT and CDR2 is SNEGSKA (reference sequence). The CDR3 length is 13 residues. The V gene lost 7 bases and the J gene lost 3 bases, with 14 bases spanning the gap. CDR3 DNA: TGCAGTGTTTCAGGGATCGGAACAGATACGCAGTATTTT. Its protein is CSVSGIGTDTQYF.

This clonotype was observed at least ten times. The V gene is TRBV20-1, the J gene TRBJ2-1; TRBD2 agrees at 8 bases. Germline trimming cut 6 bases from V and 4 bases from J; bases unmatched to any gene: 5. The germline gives CDR1 DFQATT, CDR2 SNEGSKA (reference sequence). The CDR3 totals 13 residues. CDR3 bases: TGCAGTGCCTTTAGCGGGGCTTACAATGAGCAGTTCTTC. Translated, it gives CSAFSGAYNEQFF.

This chain connects TRBV20-1 to TRBJ2-1, with unresolved D. This CDR3 has 12 residues. Trimming removed 1 base from V and 2 bases from J, with 3 bases in between. The V gene's germline CDR1 is DFQATT and CDR2 SNEGSKA (reference sequence). The CDR3 region has the DNA TGCAGTGCTAGAGTCCCCTACAATGAGCAGTTCTTC. Translating gives CSARVPYNEQFF.